The 21 T cell receptor beta chains below all came from one sample that was sequenced in a study of T cell changes during pregnancy in multiple sclerosis. The assay was immunoSEQ multiplex PCR, and TCRdb's table has in-frame clones only and misses some. The sample gives approximately 90,000 clones, about nine tenths of which show up once; about 1.6% is in the top ten. The source material was peripheral blood, sampled after pregnancy. Every receptor here comes from a female donor in good health, enrolled as a control in a pregnancy study.

This clone was detected only once. This rearrangement joins TRBV29-1 to TRBJ1-2; 8 bases match TRBD1. CDR1 and CDR2 (germline): SQVTM, ANQGSEA. The J segment lost 4 bases and the V segment lost 5 bases, leaving 6 bases of the junction unmatched. This CDR3 has 13 residues. The CDR3 DNA follows: TGCAGCGTTTCGACAGGGGCGAGCTATGGCTACACCTTC. This codes for CSVSTGASYGYTF.

This clone was counted once. The CDR3 coding sequence is TGTGCCAGCAGTCTAGCGGGGACCGACACAGATACGCAGTATTTT. This sequence encodes CASSLAGTDTDTQYF. The rearrangement joins TRBV2 to TRBJ2-3; 9 positions agree with TRBD2. Trimming removed 5 bases from V and 2 bases from J; junction bases left unmatched: 5. Germline-derived CDR1 and CDR2 are SNHLY and FYNNEI. There are 15 residues in the CDR3.

The CDR3 here is CASSLVGGQGYEQYF. The CDR3 DNA sequence: TGTGCCAGCAGCTTAGTGGGGGGACAGGGCTACGAGCAGTACTTC. The rearrangement joins TRBV11-2 to TRBJ2-7; TRBD1 matches at 9 bases. CDR3 length: 15 residues. Per germline, CDR1 SGHAT and CDR2 FQNNGV. V was clipped by 1 base and J by 3 bases; unmatched bases: 4.

This chain uses TRBV27 with TRBJ1-4; D perhaps matches TRBD1 (5 bases). Looked up from germline, CDR1 is MNHEY and CDR2 is SMNVEV (reference sequence). CDR3 length: 15 amino acids. V shed 4 bases and J shed 3 bases, with 12 bases lying between them. The CDR3 region has the DNA TGTGCCAGCAGTTCGCCCACGGGGGCTAATGAAAAACTGTTTTTT. Translating gives CASSSPTGANEKLFF. Combining the CDR3 with reference TRBV27 and TRBJ1-4 gives the whole variable domain EAQVTQNPRYLITVTGKKLTVTCSQNMNHEYMSWYRQDPGLGLRQIYYSMNVEVTDKGDVPEGYKVSRKEKRNFPLILESPSPNQTSLYFCASSSPTGANEKLFFGSGTQLSVL.

The V and J genes are TRBV6-1 and TRBJ1-2, with 9 bases that match TRBD1. The CDR3 runs 13 residues. Trimming took 10 bases from V and 2 from J; bases not matched to a gene: 5. The germline V gene encodes CDR1 MNHNS and CDR2 SASEGT. The CDR3 DNA sequence: TGTGCCATCGCGGGACAGGGAAACTATGGCTACACCTTC. Protein: CAIAGQGNYGYTF.

The chain employs TRBV4-3 and TRBJ2-5; D may be TRBD1 (5 bases). Germline V gene lookup returns CDR1 LGHNA and CDR2 YSLEER. The V end lost 0 bases, the J end lost 5 bases, and 13 bases lay between the germline ends. The CDR3 has 15 residues. The CDR3 nucleotides are TGCGCCAGCAGCCAAGATCCCCGACAGAGTGAGACCCAGTACTTC. Its translation: CASSQDPRQSETQYF.

This clone showed up just once. The CDR3 DNA is TGTGCCAGCAGTTTGACAGGAATGGAGCAGTACTTC. This encodes CASSLTGMEQYF. The chain is built from TRBV27 and TRBJ2-7; D might be TRBD1 (6 bases). This CDR3 spans 12 amino acids. Trimming pared 3 bases from V and 7 bases from J, leaving 10 bases between. Germline values: CDR1 MNHEY, CDR2 SMNVEV (reference sequence).

The V call is TRBV6-5, the J call TRBJ1-2; tentatively, D is TRBD1 (6 bases). The CDR3 has 12 residues. Trimming shortened V by 5 bases and J by 9 bases, and 13 bases separated the two germline ends. Germline V gene data show CDR1 as MNHEY and CDR2 as SVGAGI. For the CDR3, the DNA is TGTGCCAGCAGTCAAGGACAGTTCAGCTACACCTTC. Protein sequence: CASSQGQFSYTF.

The chain links TRBV6-1 to TRBJ1-6; D may be TRBD1 (5 bases). Germline loops: CDR1 MNHNS, CDR2 SASEGT. The CDR3 has 15 residues. Trimming removed 0 bases from V and 10 bases from J, with 13 bases in between. CDR3 sequence: CASSEASQGRSPLHF. The CDR3, as DNA: TGTGCCAGCAGTGAAGCATCCCAGGGCCGATCACCCCTCCACTTT.

V usage is TRBV13 and J usage is TRBJ2-1; weak D call: TRBD2 (6 bases). CDR3 length equals 18 residues. V was trimmed by 0 bases and J by 3 bases, leaving 18 bases between them. Germline V CDR1 and CDR2: PRHDT, FYEKMQ (reference sequence). The chain's CDR3 is CASSLGLMGTGVYNEQFF. Written as DNA, the CDR3 is TGTGCCAGCAGCTTAGGGCTGATGGGGACTGGAGTCTACAATGAGCAGTTCTTC.

The chain employs TRBV14 and TRBJ1-1, with D tentatively TRBD1 (6 bases). V lost 0 bases to trimming and J lost 7 bases, with 12 bases between them. CDR3 length equals 14 residues. Germline values: CDR1 SGHDN, CDR2 FVKESK. The CDR3 loop is CASSQDAGGREAFF. The CDR3 DNA sequence: TGTGCCAGCAGCCAAGATGCCGGGGGGCGTGAAGCTTTCTTT.

CDR3 sequence (DNA): TGTGCCAGCAGCCCCAGGGGGGTCTATAATTCACCCCTCCACTTT. Amino acids: CASSPRGVYNSPLHF. The chain links TRBV7-9 to TRBJ1-6; 7 bases are a match to TRBD1. This CDR3 region has 15 residues. V dropped 5 bases and J dropped 3; count of bases not matched to a gene: 4. The germline V gene encodes CDR1 SEHNR and CDR2 FQNEAQ (reference sequence).

This clone was detected only a few times. The CDR3 here is CAIGQNNQPQHF. CDR3 nucleotides: TGTGCCATCGGGCAGAATAATCAGCCCCAGCATTTT. The genes are TRBV10-3 and TRBJ1-5; D call uncertain. The V end lost 8 bases, the J end lost 4 bases, and 9 bases lay between the germline ends. The V gene's germline CDR1 is ENHRY and CDR2 SYGVKD. The CDR3 totals 12 residues.

The chain carries TRBV19 and TRBJ1-1; 7 positions match TRBD1. CDR3 size: 16 residues. The ends lost 4 bases at V and 0 bases at J; junction bases unmatched: 8. CDR1 is LNHDA and CDR2 is SQIVND in the germline V gene (reference sequence). CDR3 in amino acids: CASSKDRVDMNTEAFF. The CDR3 region has the DNA TGTGCCAGTAGTAAAGACAGGGTCGATATGAACACTGAAGCTTTCTTT.

The chain recombines TRBV7-2 with TRBJ1-5; D call uncertain. Germline CDR1 is SGHTA and CDR2 is FQGNSA. This CDR3 spans 15 amino acids. The V end lost 0 bases, the J end lost 3 bases, and 9 bases lay between the germline ends. The CDR3 region has the DNA TGTGCCAGCAGCTTAGCGATAACAGTCAATCAGCCCCAGCATTTT. Amino acid sequence: CASSLAITVNQPQHF.

The chain joins TRBV5-1 to TRBJ2-3; D is unclear. There are 14 residues in the CDR3. Trimming removed 0 bases from V and 2 bases from J, with 7 bases in between. Per the germline V gene, CDR1 is SGHRS and CDR2 is YFSETQ. CDR3 DNA: TGCGCCAGCAGCTTGGGGGCATCCACAGATACGCAGTATTTT. Translated, it gives CASSLGASTDTQYF. Together with reference TRBV5-1 and TRBJ2-3, the CDR3 gives the full variable domain: KAGVTQTPRYLIKTRGQQVTLSCSPISGHRSVSWYQQTPGQGLQFLFEYFSETQRNKGNFPGRFSGRQFSNSRSEMNVSTLELGDSALYLCASSLGASTDTQYFGPGTRLTVL.

The V call is TRBV27, the J call TRBJ2-2; 11 bases are shared with TRBD2. The germline V gene encodes CDR1 MNHEY and CDR2 SMNVEV (reference sequence). V shed 3 bases, J shed 5 bases, and the junction held 2 bases outside the gene matches. This CDR3 contains 15 residues. Here the CDR3 reads CASSFPSGGTGELFF. CDR3 in DNA: TGTGCCAGCAGTTTTCCTAGCGGGGGGACCGGGGAGCTGTTTTTT.

This clone has a single count. This chain joins TRBV7-9 and TRBJ2-1, with 9 bases identical to TRBD2. This CDR3 is 16 amino acids long. J lost 4 bases, V lost 3 bases, and 7 bases had no gene match. CDR1 is SEHNR and CDR2 is FQNEAQ in the germline V gene (reference sequence). The CDR3 here is CASSLGRGGLYNEQFF. The CDR3 coding sequence is TGTGCCAGCAGCTTGGGGCGGGGGGGATTATACAATGAGCAGTTCTTC.

The V gene is TRBV5-1, the J gene TRBJ1-4; 7 nucleotides match TRBD1. This CDR3 spans 14 amino acids. V lost 4 bases, J lost 5 bases, and 5 bases stayed unmatched. Germline values: CDR1 SGHRS, CDR2 YFSETQ. CDR3 in DNA: TGCGCCAGCAGCCAGGGACAGCAGAATGAAAAACTGTTTTTT. It is translated as CASSQGQQNEKLFF.

This rearrangement joins TRBV5-4 to TRBJ2-2; 9 bases line up with TRBD2. Germline trimming cut 2 bases from V and 6 bases from J; bases unmatched to any gene: 8. This CDR3 is built from 16 residues. CDR1 is SGHNT and CDR2 is YYREEE in the germline V gene (reference sequence). The CDR3 spells CASSFRAGGGAGELFF. CDR3 bases: TGTGCCAGCAGCTTCCGAGCGGGAGGAGGTGCCGGGGAGCTGTTTTTT.

A word on this clone: Mismatch with germline at one junction end may stem from a read error. V gene TRBV5-6 combines with J gene TRBJ2-3; 7 bases fit TRBD2. Germline lookup yields CDR1 SGHDT and CDR2 YYEEEE. The CDR3 has 15 residues. CDR3 DNA sequence: TGTACCAGCAGCTTGGCCGGGGGGATCACAGATACGCAGTATTTT. This translates into CTSSLAGGITDTQYF.